The T cell receptor beta chain described here comes from a study of OX40 agonist ivuxolimab in advanced cancers. Repertoires were generated with immunoSEQ multiplex PCR, while TCRdb's copy carries only in-frame clones and drops some. The sample lists under 20,000 clones; 86% were seen once. The study, taken as a whole, reports: Both CD4+ and CD8+ T cell populations in blood had undergone clonal expansion by week 6 at 0.1 to 3.0 mg/kg. Also showing low normalized T-cell clonal expansion were some of the nonresponders.

This CDR3 contains 15 residues. Looked up from germline, CDR1 is WNHNN and CDR2 is SYGVQD (reference sequence). Trimming cost V 2 bases and J 3 bases; bases outside gene matches: 7. Turning to this clone: Antigen: not known.

Autoimmune disease history or systemic immunosuppression excluded patients. Patients had blood sampled at baseline and again on cycle 4 day 1 and cycle 7 day 1. The chain uses TRBV10-1 and TRBJ2-7, with 7 positions matching TRBD2. The sequence came from an adult with an advanced solid tumor such as melanoma, head and neck, liver or kidney cancer. The sequencing used CD4+ or CD8+ T cells sorted from blood, collected in a trial of the OX40 agonist ivuxolimab. The CDR3 loop reads CASSENSGGHYEQYF. In DNA, the CDR3 is TGCGCCAGCAGTGAGAATTCGGGAGGACACTACGAGCAGTACTTC.